This T cell receptor beta chain was sequenced during a study of blood T cell repertoires in COVID-19. Produced via immunoSEQ multiplex PCR; TCRdb's table is partial and in-frame only. The table includes about 190,000 clones, 85% to 90% detected once. CDR1 and CDR2 (germline): SGDLS, YYNGEE. The CDR3 contains 15 residues. V dropped 4 bases and J dropped 10; count of bases not matched to a gene: 11. The V gene is TRBV9, the J gene TRBJ1-6; TRBD1 matches 7 bases. The material sequenced was peripheral blood. This clonotype was obtained from a woman aged 18-29 years who had recovered from COVID-19. The CDR3 DNA follows: TGTGCCAGCAGCAAAGGGGACAGTCAAGGATCACCCCTCCACTTT. As protein: CASSKGDSQGSPLHF.